This T cell receptor (beta chain) emerged from a study of blood T cell repertoires in COVID-19. For the study at large: Specimens from acute and convalescent COVID-19 originated in the United States, Italy and Spain. T cells, B-cell-depleted T cells, or PBMCs provided the cDNA or gDNA that served as material.

Germline CDR1 reads SGHTA; CDR2 reads FQGNSA. The CDR3 runs 14 residues. The ends were cut back, 0 bases at V and 2 bases at J, with 7 bases in the middle. Remarks on this clone: The sample has other DNA sequences that encode this CDR3 too.

In the authors' methods: It was from reference gene primer amplification that nucleated cell counts were estimated. Here immunoSEQ multiplex PCR was the method, and the copy in TCRdb shows in-frame clones only, minus some. V and J calls and clone size are given by that table; D and trimming were obtained from the DNA. This sample has 250,000 to 300,000 clones; about 89% occur once, and the top ten carry around 1.7%. Participants' own reports of clinical history determined their cohort assignment. Sequencing was done on a sample of PBMCs or T cells enriched from blood (not recorded which). The chain has TRBV7-2 and TRBJ2-5; D ambiguous. The TCR comes from a woman aged 40-49 years who had recovered from COVID-19. CDR3 region: CASSLAGRQETQYF. The CDR3 DNA is TGTGCCAGCAGCTTAGCGGGCAGACAAGAGACCCAGTACTTC.